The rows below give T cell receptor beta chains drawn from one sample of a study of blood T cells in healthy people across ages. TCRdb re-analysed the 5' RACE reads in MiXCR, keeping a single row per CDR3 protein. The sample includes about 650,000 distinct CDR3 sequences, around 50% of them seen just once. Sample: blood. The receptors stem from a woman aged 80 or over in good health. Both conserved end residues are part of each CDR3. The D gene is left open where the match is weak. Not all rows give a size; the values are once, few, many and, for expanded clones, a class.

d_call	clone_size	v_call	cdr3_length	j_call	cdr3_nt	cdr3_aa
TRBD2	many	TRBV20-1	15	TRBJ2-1	TGCAGTGCTAGTAGCGGGTCAAGCTCCTACAATGAGCAGTTCTTC	CSASSGSSSYNEQFF
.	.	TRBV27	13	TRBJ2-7	TGTGCCACCCGACCGCAAGAGTTCCAGTGGCTGTACTTC	CATRPQEFQWLYF
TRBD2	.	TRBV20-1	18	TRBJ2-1	TGCAGTGCTAGTAAGGGACTAGCGGGAGGAGGGTTCGGGTCGGAGCAGTTCTTC	CSASKGLAGGGFGSEQFF
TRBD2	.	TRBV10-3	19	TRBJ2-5	TGTGCCATCAGCTCAACTAGCGGGGGGGGCCCGGGTGGGCCAGAGACCCAGTACTTC	CAISSTSGGGPGGPETQYF
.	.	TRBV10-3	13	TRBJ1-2	TGTGCCATCAGTGAGGAACGGGCATATGGCTACACCTTC	CAISEERAYGYTF
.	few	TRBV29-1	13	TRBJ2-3	TGCAGCGGGGGAGGGGGAAGCACAGATACGCAGTATTTT	CSGGGGSTDTQYF
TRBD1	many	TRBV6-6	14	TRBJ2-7	TGTGCCAGCAGTTCCTCGACAGGGTACTACGAGCAGTACTTC	CASSSSTGYYEQYF
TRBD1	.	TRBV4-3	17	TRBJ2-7	TGCGCCAGCAGCCAAAACCCCAAAGGACAGGTTACCTACGAGCAGTACTTC	CASSQNPKGQVTYEQYF
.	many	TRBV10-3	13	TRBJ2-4	TGTGCCATCAGTGGAGGGACCAAAAACATTCAGTACTTC	CAISGGTKNIQYF
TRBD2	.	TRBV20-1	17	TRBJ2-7	TGCAGTGCTAGAGGGGGATTGCTAGCGGATAGTTACAATGAGCAGTACTTC	CSARGGLLADSYNEQYF
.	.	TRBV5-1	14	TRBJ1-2	TGCGTCAGCAGCAGTGACAGAGAGATCTATGGCTACACCTTC	CVSSSDREIYGYTF
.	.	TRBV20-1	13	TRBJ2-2	TGCAGTGCACGCCCCCTAGCCCCCGGGGAGCTGTTTTTT	CSARPLAPGELFF
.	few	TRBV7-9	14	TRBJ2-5	TGTGCCAGCAGCTTGAATCAGGCCCAAGAGACCCAGTACTTC	CASSLNQAQETQYF
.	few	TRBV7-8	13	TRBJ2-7	TGTGCCAGCAGCGCTTCGTGGGGGTACGAGCAGTACTTC	CASSASWGYEQYF
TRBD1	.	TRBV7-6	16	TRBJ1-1	TGTGCCAGCAGCTTAGGACAGGGAGGGGTTGGCGCTGAAGCTTTCTTT	CASSLGQGGVGAEAFF
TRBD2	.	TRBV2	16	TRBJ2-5	TGTGCCAGCAGTGAAGTCGGGGGGAGGCTCCAAGAGACCCAGTACTTC	CASSEVGGRLQETQYF
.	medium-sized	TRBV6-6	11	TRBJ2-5	TGTGCCAGCAGCGCTGGAGAGACCCAGTACTTC	CASSAGETQYF
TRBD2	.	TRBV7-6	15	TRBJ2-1	TGTGCCAGCAGCTCGGAGGGGAGGGGCTACAATGAGCAGTTCTTC	CASSSEGRGYNEQFF
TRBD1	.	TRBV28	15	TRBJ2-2	TGTGCCAGCAGTTTGGGGACAGCGAACACCGGGGAGCTGTTTTTT	CASSLGTANTGELFF
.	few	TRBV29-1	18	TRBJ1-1	TGCAGCGTTGATCGTATTCAAGGGGGGGGCTATGGGGGTGGTGAAGCTTTCTTT	CSVDRIQGGGYGGGEAFF
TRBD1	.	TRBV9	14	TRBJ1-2	TGTGCCAGCAGTGCGGGACAGAGAAACTATGGCTACACCTTC	CASSAGQRNYGYTF
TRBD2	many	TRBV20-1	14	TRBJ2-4	TGCAGTGCTAGCACGGCGGGAGCCACGGGCATTCAGTACTTC	CSASTAGATGIQYF
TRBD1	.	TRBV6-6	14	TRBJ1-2	TGTGCCAGCAGTCACGGACAGGGAGACTATGGCTACACCTTC	CASSHGQGDYGYTF
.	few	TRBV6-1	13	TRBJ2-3	TGTGCCAGCAGTAGCTCCCACACAGATACGCAGTATTTT	CASSSSHTDTQYF
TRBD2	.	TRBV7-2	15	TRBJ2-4	TGTGCCAGCACCCCTAAACGGACGGGAGGGGACATTCAGTACTTC	CASTPKRTGGDIQYF
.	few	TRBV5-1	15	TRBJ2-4	TGCGCCAGCAGCCCCCAGTTGGGGTCCAAAAGCATTCAGTACTTC	CASSPQLGSKSIQYF
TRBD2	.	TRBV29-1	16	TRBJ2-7	TGCAGCGTTGATCAATCCGGGACTAGCGGGAGTGCCAGGCAGTGCTTC	CSVDQSGTSGSARQCF
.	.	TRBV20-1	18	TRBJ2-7	TGCAGTGCTAGAGATAGGGGGGTCAGGGGCTTCACCTACAATGAGCAGTACTTC	CSARDRGVRGFTYNEQYF
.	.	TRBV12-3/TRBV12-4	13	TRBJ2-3	TGTGCCAGCAGTAGCCGAGGGGCAGATATGCAGTATTTT	CASSSRGADMQYF
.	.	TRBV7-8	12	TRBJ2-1	TGTGCCAGCAGCCTAGTGGGTGGGGAGCAGTTCTTC	CASSLVGGEQFF
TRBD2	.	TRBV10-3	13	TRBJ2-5	TGTGCCATCAGTGGAGCGGGACAAGAGACCCAGTACTTC	CAISGAGQETQYF
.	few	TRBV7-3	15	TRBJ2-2	TGTGCCAGTAGGAGGGTTGGCGTAAGGTCCGGGGAGCTGTTTTTT	CASRRVGVRSGELFF
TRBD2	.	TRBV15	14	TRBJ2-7	TGTGCCACCAGCAGGGGAGGGCGATCCTACGAGCAGTACTTC	CATSRGGRSYEQYF
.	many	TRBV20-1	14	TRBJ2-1	TGCAGTGCCCAAGGGGCCAGCTCCTACAATGAGCAGTTCTTC	CSAQGASSYNEQFF
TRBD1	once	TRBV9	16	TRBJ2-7	TGTGCCAGCAGCGCATCAGACAGGGCACATCTTTACGAGCAGTACTTC	CASSASDRAHLYEQYF
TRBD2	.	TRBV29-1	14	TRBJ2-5	TGCAGCTCGGCCGGGACTAGCGGTTCACGGACCCAGTACTTC	CSSAGTSGSRTQYF
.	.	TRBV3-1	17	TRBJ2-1	TGTGCCAGCAGCCAGGCCCAGGACTACTACCTATACAATGAGCAGTTCTTC	CASSQAQDYYLYNEQFF
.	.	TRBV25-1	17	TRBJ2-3	TGTGCCAGCAGTGGTAGGGGTGGTAAAGTTAGCACAGATACGCAGTATTTT	CASSGRGGKVSTDTQYF
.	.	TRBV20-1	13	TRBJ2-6	TGCAGTGCTACATTGGCTGGGGCCAACGTCCTGACTTTC	CSATLAGANVLTF
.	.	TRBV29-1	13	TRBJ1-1	TGCAGCGTCAAACAGGGCGGGAATGATGTGGCTTTCTTT	CSVKQGGNDVAFF
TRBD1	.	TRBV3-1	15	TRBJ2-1	TGTGCCAGCAGCCAAACCGGGACAGGCTACAATGAGCAGTTCTTC	CASSQTGTGYNEQFF
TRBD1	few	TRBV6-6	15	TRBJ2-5	TGTGCCAGCAGTGCTCGGGACAGGGGGGCAGAGACCCAGTACTTC	CASSARDRGAETQYF
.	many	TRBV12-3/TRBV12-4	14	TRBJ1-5	TGTGCCAGCGGGCGAGGGGGTAGCAATCAGCCCCAGCATTTT	CASGRGGSNQPQHF